These 20 T cell receptor beta chains came from one sample sequenced in a study of T cells in Graves' hyperthyroidism and ophthalmopathy. RNA transcripts were the template for amplifying TCR beta CDR3 regions. A set of HTBI primers served as the primers for a first-round RT-PCR of the TCR CDR3. TCRdb processed the multiplex PCR reads anew with MiXCR; each CDR3 protein has one entry. The data hold 300,000 to 450,000 distinct CDR3 sequences, with approximately 14% observed a single time. The sample consisted of blood. These receptors all stem from a woman aged 18-30 years with Graves' hyperthyroidism that later progressed to Graves' ophthalmopathy.

This clonotype was seen at least ten times. The V call is TRBV11-2, the J call TRBJ2-3; D unclear. Trimming took 1 base from V and 2 from J, leaving 10 bases between them. The length of the CDR3 is 15 residues. Germline V gene lookup returns CDR1 SGHAT and CDR2 FQNNGV. The CDR3 DNA follows: TGTGCCAGCAGCTTAGTGGCGCGGTCCACAGATACGCAGTATTTT. Amino acid sequence: CASSLVARSTDTQYF.

This clonotype was observed a handful of times. This chain links TRBV5-4 with TRBJ2-7; D uncertain. Per germline, CDR1 SGHNT and CDR2 YYREEE (reference sequence). This CDR3 has 15 residues. The V end lost 0 bases, the J end lost 1 base, and 11 bases lay between the germline ends. The CDR3 spells CASSLGPRESYEQYF. The CDR3 DNA reads TGTGCCAGCAGCTTGGGTCCCCGTGAATCCTACGAGCAGTACTTC.

The chain combines TRBV6-1 with TRBJ2-5, with D possibly matching TRBD2 (7 bases). The CDR3 runs to 16 residues. CDR1 is MNHNS, CDR2 SASEGT, per germline. V shed 5 bases and J shed 1 base, with 17 bases lying between them. The CDR3 spells CASSFITAGAQETQYF. The CDR3 DNA follows: TGTGCCAGCAGTTTTATCACTGCGGGGGCCCAAGAGACCCAGTACTTC.

The chain is built from TRBV6-1 and TRBJ2-3, with 9 bases identical to TRBD2. The CDR3 runs to 15 residues. CDR1 MNHNS and CDR2 SASEGT come from the germline V gene. Trimming removed 6 bases from V and 3 bases from J; junction bases left unmatched: 7. CDR3 loop: CASSRKREVTDTQYF. Here the CDR3 DNA reads TGTGCCAGCAGCCGGAAGCGGGAGGTTACAGATACGCAGTATTTT.

The sample holds many counts of this clonotype. The V and J genes are TRBV5-6 and TRBJ2-3; D gene uncertain. This CDR3 is 16 amino acids long. With 1 base removed from V and 4 bases from J, the gap between germline ends came to 16 bases. Germline CDR1 is SGHDT and CDR2 is YYEEEE. The DNA of the CDR3 is TGTGCCAGCAGCTTGTTGAACGAGGTTGGGGCAGATACGCAGTATTTT. Amino acid sequence: CASSLLNEVGADTQYF.

This clonotype turned up a few times. The V gene is TRBV3-1, the J gene TRBJ2-7, with 12 bases that match TRBD1. The length of the CDR3 is 16 residues. V was pared by 4 bases and J by 6 bases, with 10 bases of the junction left unmatched. Looked up from germline, CDR1 is LGHDT and CDR2 is YNNKEL (reference sequence). This CDR3 is CASSLFTGQGAREQYF. CDR3 DNA: TGTGCCAGCAGCCTTTTTACGGGACAGGGGGCCCGCGAGCAGTACTTC.

The V call is TRBV14, the J call TRBJ2-7; D may be TRBD1 (5 bases). This CDR3 comprises 13 residues. V was clipped by 4 bases and J by 3 bases, with 10 bases between them. Germline V gene lookup returns CDR1 SGHDN and CDR2 FVKESK. CDR3 loop: CASSLLGLYEQYF. In nucleotides, the CDR3 is TGTGCCAGCAGCCTCCTGGGGCTCTACGAGCAGTACTTC.

This clonotype came up a few times. This chain uses TRBV7-8 with TRBJ2-7; D is possibly TRBD1 (5 bases). Per germline, CDR1 SGHVS and CDR2 FQNEAQ. CDR3 size: 15 residues. V was pared by 4 bases and J by 3 bases, with 16 bases between. CDR3 protein: CASSYGQGPGYEQYF. In DNA, the CDR3 is TGTGCCAGCAGCTACGGCCAGGGTCCCGGCTACGAGCAGTACTTC. The whole variable domain, remainder taken from reference TRBV7-8 and TRBJ2-7, is GAGVSQSPRYKVAKRGQDVALRCDPISGHVSLFWYQQALGQGPEFLTYFQNEAQLDKSGLPSDRFFAERPEGSVSTLKIQRTQQEDSAVYLCASSYGQGPGYEQYFGPGTRLTVT.

Note on this clonotype: This may be a read error: a much more frequent sequence differs by one nucleotide. This sequence joins TRBV7-9 and TRBJ2-3; TRBD1 matches 9 bases. Germline V gene data show CDR1 as SEHNR and CDR2 as FQNEAQ (reference sequence). The CDR3 extends over 15 amino acids. With V trimmed by 4 bases and J by 4 bases, 6 bases remained unmatched. For the CDR3, the DNA is TGTGCCAGCAGCTACCGGGACAGGGATGCAGATACGCAGTATTTT. It specifies CASSYRDRDADTQYF.

This clonotype was observed a few times. CDR3 bases: TGTGCCAGCGGACAAGAACAGGGGGCAGGAGAGACCCAGTACTTC. This translates into CASGQEQGAGETQYF. The gene calls are TRBV25-1 and TRBJ2-5; 9 nucleotides agree with TRBD1. The CDR3 runs to 15 residues. Looked up from germline, CDR1 is MGHDK and CDR2 is SYGVNS. V was pared by 8 bases and J by 4 bases, with 11 bases of the junction left unmatched.

This clonotype was found many times. Mismatch with germline at one junction end may stem from a read error. J is TRBJ1-1 and V is TRBV12-3 or TRBV12-4; D is uncertain. This CDR3 has 13 residues. The CDR3 sequence: CASGLQLNTEAFF. The CDR3 coding sequence is TGTGCCAGCGGTTTACAGTTGAACACTGAAGCTTTCTTT.

This chain joins TRBV4-1 and TRBJ2-7, with D perhaps TRBD1 (6 bases). Germline V gene lookup returns CDR1 MGHRA and CDR2 YSYEKL. CDR3 length equals 13 residues. With 2 bases removed from V and 7 bases from J, the gap between germline ends came to 12 bases. DNA for the CDR3: TGCGCCAGCAGCCAAACACAGGGTCGGGAGCAGTACTTC. Protein sequence: CASSQTQGREQYF.

The chain recombines TRBV9 with TRBJ2-7; no clear D gene. Trimming removed 0 bases from V and 2 bases from J, with 12 bases in between. The CDR3 covers 15 residues. From germline, CDR1 is SGDLS and CDR2 YYNGEE. The CDR3 sequence is CASSVDSDGTYEQYF. CDR3 in DNA: TGTGCCAGCAGCGTAGACTCGGACGGTACCTACGAGCAGTACTTC. The variable domain in full, with the rest retrieved from reference TRBV9 and TRBJ2-7, is DSGVTQTPKHLITATGQRVTLRCSPRSGDLSVYWYQQSLDQGLQFLIQYYNGEERAKGNILERFSAQQFPDLHSELNLSSLELGDSALYFCASSVDSDGTYEQYFGPGTRLTVT.

This clonotype was counted at least ten times. In DNA form, the CDR3 reads TGTGCCAGCAGTCCCCATGAGGGAGTCTCCAAAAACATTCAGTACTTC. This sequence encodes CASSPHEGVSKNIQYF. The chain combines TRBV28 with TRBJ2-4, with TRBD2 as a possible D gene (5 bases). The V end was cut by 5 bases, the J end by 2 bases, with 16 bases between. Looked up from germline, CDR1 is MDHEN and CDR2 is SYDVKM. The CDR3 spans 16 residues.

This chain connects TRBV9 to TRBJ2-1; the D gene is possibly TRBD1 (5 bases). CDR3 size: 15 residues. Trimming stripped 0 bases from V and 3 bases from J, with 10 bases between. CDR1 and CDR2 (germline): SGDLS, YYNGEE. CDR3 sequence (DNA): TGTGCCAGCAGCGTAGCCCAGGGAAACTACAATGAGCAGTTCTTC. This sequence encodes CASSVAQGNYNEQFF. Looking up the rest from reference TRBV9 and TRBJ2-1 gives the full variable domain: DSGVTQTPKHLITATGQRVTLRCSPRSGDLSVYWYQQSLDQGLQFLIQYYNGEERAKGNILERFSAQQFPDLHSELNLSSLELGDSALYFCASSVAQGNYNEQFFGPGTRLTVL.

In regard to this clonotype: One end of the junction varies from germline; a read error may be responsible. This chain joins TRBV3-1 and TRBJ1-2; possibly TRBD1 for D (5 bases). The V gene's germline CDR1 is LGHDT and CDR2 YNNKEL (reference sequence). The CDR3 is 14 amino acids. CDR3 amino acids: CASSQVGGAHGHTF. In DNA, the CDR3 is TGTGCCAGCAGCCAAGTTGGAGGGGCGCATGGCCACACCTTC. Full variable domain (rest looked up from reference TRBV3-1 and TRBJ1-2): DTAVSQTPKYLVTQMGNDKSIKCEQNLGHDTMYWYKQDSKKFLKIMFSYNNKELIINETVPNRFSPKSPDKAHLNLHINSLELGDSAVYFCASSQVGGAHGHTFGSGTRLTVV.

This clonotype was seen many times. The chain carries TRBV30 and TRBJ2-1; the match to TRBD2 covers 11 bases. CDR1 is GTSNPN and CDR2 is SVGIG in the germline V gene (reference sequence). The length of the CDR3 is 16 residues. V was clipped by 3 bases and J by 1 base; unmatched bases: 5. CDR3 in amino acids: CAWSRGLAESYNEQFF. The CDR3 nucleotides are TGTGCCTGGAGCCGGGGACTAGCGGAGTCCTACAATGAGCAGTTCTTC. The full variable domain, with the rest looked up from reference TRBV30 and TRBJ2-1, is SQTIHQWPATLVQPVGSPLSLECTVEGTSNPNLYWYRQAAGRGLQLLFYSVGIGQISSEVPQNLSASRPQDRQFILSSKKLLLSDSGFYLCAWSRGLAESYNEQFFGPGTRLTVL.

The chain employs TRBV6-1 and TRBJ2-7; tentatively, D is TRBD2 (6 bases). The CDR3 has 15 amino acids. The V gene's germline CDR1 is MNHNS and CDR2 SASEGT. V was trimmed by 6 bases and J by 3 bases, leaving 18 bases between them. CDR3 amino acids: CASSLLGTPYYEQYF. DNA for the CDR3: TGTGCCAGCAGCCTCCTTGGGACTCCATACTACGAGCAGTACTTC.

The chain recombines TRBV24-1 with TRBJ2-4; D perhaps matches TRBD1 (5 bases). V lost 5 bases and J 0 bases, leaving 10 bases between the germline ends. This CDR3 region has 15 residues. Germline CDR1 is KGHDR and CDR2 is SFDVKD. Here the CDR3 reads CATSASGLAKNIQYF. DNA for the CDR3: TGTGCCACCAGTGCTTCAGGGTTAGCCAAAAACATTCAGTACTTC.

This clonotype was counted at least ten times. The chain uses TRBV6-1 and TRBJ1-1, with 7 bases fitting TRBD1. Germline V gene sequence: CDR1 MNHNS, CDR2 SASEGT. V was clipped by 5 bases and J by 1 base; unmatched bases: 7. This CDR3 is 15 amino acids long. In DNA form, the CDR3 reads TGTGCCAGCAGTTCAAATAACAGGGGGAACACTGAAGCTTTCTTT. Translation gives CASSSNNRGNTEAFF.